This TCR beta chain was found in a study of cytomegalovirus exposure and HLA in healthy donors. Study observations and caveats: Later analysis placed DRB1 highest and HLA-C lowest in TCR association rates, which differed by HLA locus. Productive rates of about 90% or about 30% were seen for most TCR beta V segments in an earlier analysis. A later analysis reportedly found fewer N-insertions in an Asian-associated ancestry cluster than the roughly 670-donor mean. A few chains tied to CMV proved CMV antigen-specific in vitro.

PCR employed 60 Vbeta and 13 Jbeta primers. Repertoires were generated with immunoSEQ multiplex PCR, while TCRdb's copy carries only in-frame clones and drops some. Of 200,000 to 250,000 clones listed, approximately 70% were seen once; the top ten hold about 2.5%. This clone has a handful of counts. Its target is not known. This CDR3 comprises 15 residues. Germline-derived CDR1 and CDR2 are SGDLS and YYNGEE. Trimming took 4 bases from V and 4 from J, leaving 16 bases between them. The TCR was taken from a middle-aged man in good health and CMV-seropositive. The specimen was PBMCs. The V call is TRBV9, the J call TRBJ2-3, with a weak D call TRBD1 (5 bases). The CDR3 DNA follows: TGTGCCAGCAGCTTCTTGGTAGGGGCCCCAGATACGCAGTATTTT. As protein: CASSFLVGAPDTQYF.